This TCR beta chain comes out of a study of cytomegalovirus exposure and HLA in healthy donors. In the PCR, 60 Vbeta and 13 Jbeta primers were used. The method was immunoSEQ multiplex PCR; TCRdb's version includes in-frame clones alone and lacks a portion of them. This sample has some 100,000 clones, with 65% to 75% found just once. Findings and limits, study-wide: In a later analysis, TCR association rates varied by HLA locus: DRB1 most, HLA-C fewest. There were several of the most significant clusters that appeared linked to common viral pathogens in a later analysis. As a later analysis revealed, most CMV-associated TCR beta chains appeared HLA-restricted. Relative to equally common others, HLA-associated TCR beta chains showed greater clonal expansion in a later analysis.

Notes on this clone: Its antigen is not known.

The sequenced sample was PBMCs. The receptor comes from an older woman in good health and CMV-seropositive.

The CDR3 region is CASSFEDWEEKLFF. Here the CDR3 DNA reads TGTGCCAGCAGCTTTGAGGACTGGGAGGAAAAACTGTTTTTT. The rearrangement joins TRBV7-9 to TRBJ1-4; D gene unclear. CDR3 length: 14 amino acids. The germline V gene has CDR1 SEHNR and CDR2 FQNEAQ (reference sequence). Trimming took 3 bases from V and 8 from J, leaving 13 bases between them.